This record covers a single T cell receptor beta chain. The CDR3 sequence is 14 residues long. V lost 6 bases and J lost 5; bases outside the gene matches: 6. Germline CDR1 MNHEY, CDR2 SMNVEV (reference sequence). In the authors' methods: How many nucleated cells were present was estimated from reference gene primer amplification. The protocol was immunoSEQ multiplex PCR, while the TCRdb copy is restricted to in-frame clones and leaves out a portion. Clone size and V and J calls were adopted from that table, with D and trimming inferred from the DNA. The sample carries 160,000 or so clones, about 86% recorded once. The sample originates from a study of blood T cell repertoires in COVID-19. Background on the study: Samples of COVID-19 (acute and convalescent) were obtained from the United States, Italy and Spain. Sources were T cells, B-cell-depleted T cells, or PBMCs; the material itself was cDNA or gDNA.

Seattle enrolled patients during active infection and tracked them longitudinally. This sequence was found in a woman aged 70 to 79 with COVID-19, enrolled during active disease. The chain recombines TRBV27 with TRBJ1-4; 7 bases match TRBD1. The sequenced sample consisted of peripheral blood. The DNA for the CDR3 is TGTGCCAGCAGCTGGGACAGAGCAAATGAAAAACTGTTTTTT. It specifies CASSWDRANEKLFF.